This T cell receptor (beta chain) was found in a study of identifying expanded T cells in peripheral blood. This CDR3 region has 11 residues. V was trimmed by 5 bases and J by 10 bases, leaving 9 bases between them. Germline CDR1 reads SGHVS; CDR2 reads FNYEAQ. Profiled with immunoSEQ multiplex PCR; TCRdb holds only in-frame clones, not every one. The repertoire has approximately 92,000 clones, around 83% of them found once; the top ten carry around 4%. Sequenced input: blood. The TCR originated in a person aged 18 to 75 in good health. The chain links TRBV7-6 to TRBJ1-3; tentative D call: TRBD1 (6 bases). Here the CDR3 DNA reads TGTGCCAGCAGCCTAGGGGGGACCATATATTTT. It is translated as CASSLGGTIYF. The variable domain in full, completed from reference TRBV7-6 and TRBJ1-3, reads GAGVSQSPRYKVTKRGQDVALRCDPISGHVSLYWYRQALGQGPEFLTYFNYEAQQDKSGLPNDRFSAERPEGSISTLTIQRTEQRDSAMYRCASSLGGTIYFGEGSWLTVV.